This is a list of T cell receptor beta chains from one sample in a study of blood T cell repertoires in COVID-19. Clones were read by immunoSEQ multiplex PCR, and TCRdb kept only the in-frame ones, dropping some. The sample holds under 150,000 clones, roughly 78% seen once. Sequenced sample: peripheral blood. All receptors come from a man aged 60 to 75 with acute or convalescent COVID-19. The CDR3 runs from the conserved cysteine through the conserved F or W. D genes are given only for firm matches. A row's size may be missing; if present it is once, few, many or a size class.

CDR3 | DNA | J | size | D | V
CASSLGGRFPYF | TGTGCCAGCAGCTTAGGCGGGAGATTTCCGTACTTC | TRBJ2-7 | - | TRBD2 | TRBV7-9
CASSPADRSTDTQYF | TGTGCCAGCAGCCCAGCGGACAGGAGCACAGATACGCAGTATTTT | TRBJ2-3 | few | TRBD1 | TRBV5-5
CASSQEGDSLYGYTF | TGCGCCAGCAGCCAAGAAGGGGACAGCCTTTATGGCTACACCTTC | TRBJ1-2 | - | TRBD1 | TRBV4-3
CASSLDGVGNQPQHF | TGCGCCAGCAGCTTGGACGGAGTGGGCAATCAGCCCCAGCATTTT | TRBJ1-5 | - | - | TRBV5-1
CASSERGQARGYTF | TGTGCCAGCAGTGAAAGGGGACAGGCTCGCGGCTACACCTTC | TRBJ1-2 | - | TRBD1 | TRBV6-1
CASSQLGAYEQYF | TGTGCCAGCAGCCAATTAGGGGCCTACGAGCAGTACTTC | TRBJ2-7 | - | - | TRBV3-1/TRBV3-2
CASSHNRGQGAYEQYF | TGTGCCAGCAGCCATAACCGTGGGCAGGGGGCTTACGAGCAGTACTTC | TRBJ2-7 | - | TRBD1 | TRBV7-9
CASSRGQGSYNEQFF | TGTGCCAGCAGCCGAGGACAGGGGTCTTACAATGAGCAGTTCTTC | TRBJ2-1 | once | TRBD1 | TRBV3-1/TRBV3-2
CSASQAQDNQPQHF | TGCAGTGCTAGTCAGGCTCAGGACAATCAGCCCCAGCATTTT | TRBJ1-5 | - | - | TRBV20-1
CASTFSPPTSRYEQFF | TGTGCCAGCACCTTTAGCCCCCCTACTAGCAGGTATGAGCAGTTCTTC | TRBJ2-1 | - | - | TRBV27
CASRMTGGAAGELFF | TGTGCCAGTAGAATGACAGGGGGCGCGGCCGGGGAGCTGTTTTTT | TRBJ2-2 | - | TRBD1 | TRBV19
CASSRPDRRVEGSNTEAFF | TGTGCCAGCAGCAGACCCGACAGACGCGTGGAGGGCTCGAACACTGAAGCTTTCTTT | TRBJ1-1 | - | - | TRBV2
CRGQGTFF | TGCAGGGGACAGGGAACTTTCTTT | TRBJ1-1 | - | TRBD1 | TRBV20-1
CATKTGGENEKLFF | TGTGCCACCAAGACAGGGGGCGAGAATGAAAAACTGTTTTTT | TRBJ1-4 | - | TRBD1 | TRBV28
CASSLAWQQETQYF | TGTGCCAGCAGCTTAGCTTGGCAGCAAGAGACCCAGTACTTC | TRBJ2-5 | - | - | TRBV11-2
CASSQDRTGALGYTGELFF | TGTGCCAGCAGCCAAGATCGTACAGGGGCCCTCGGCTACACCGGGGAGCTGTTTTTT | TRBJ2-2 | - | TRBD1 | TRBV4-2
CASNTDRGAFF | TGTGCCAGCAATACGGACAGAGGGGCTTTCTTT | TRBJ1-1 | - | - | TRBV28
CASGFGGNEQFF | TGCGCCAGCGGTTTCGGAGGCAATGAGCAGTTCTTC | TRBJ2-1 | - | - | TRBV5-1
CASRRGLSYEQYF | TGTGCCAGCCGTCGGGGTCTCTCCTACGAGCAGTACTTC | TRBJ2-7 | few | - | TRBV7-8
CSVEGQGARDTQYF | TGCAGCGTTGAGGGGCAGGGGGCAAGGGATACGCAGTATTTT | TRBJ2-3 | - | TRBD1 | TRBV29-1
CASSFLGAKNIQYF | TGTGCCAGCAGCTTTCTCGGAGCCAAAAACATTCAGTACTTC | TRBJ2-4 | - | - | TRBV7-9
CASSQIQTNTGELFF | TGCGCCAGCAGCCAAATACAGACGAACACCGGGGAGCTGTTTTTT | TRBJ2-2 | - | - | TRBV4-1
CASSTTGNTIYF | TGTGCCAGCAGCACAACAGGGAACACCATATATTTT | TRBJ1-3 | - | - | TRBV11-2
CAYSERGTDTQYF | TGTGCCTATTCCGAGCGGGGCACAGATACGCAGTATTTT | TRBJ2-3 | - | - | TRBV30
CASTGGAYYGYTF | TGTGCCAGCACCGGCGGGGCCTACTATGGCTACACCTTC | TRBJ1-2 | - | - | TRBV28
CASSDPLGAGGPDTQYF | TGTGCCAGCAGTGACCCCCTAGGGGCGGGAGGGCCAGATACGCAGTATTTT | TRBJ2-3 | few | TRBD2 | TRBV6-1
CSVAQGNQPQHF | TGCAGCGTTGCACAGGGAAATCAGCCCCAGCATTTT | TRBJ1-5 | - | - | TRBV29-1
CASSLGGRLDRDEQFF | TGTGCCAGCAGTTTGGGGGGGCGGCTAGATCGCGATGAGCAGTTCTTC | TRBJ2-1 | - | - | TRBV28
CASSPPGTGAEQYF | TGTGCCAGCAGTCCTCCCGGGACAGGGGCAGAGCAGTACTTC | TRBJ2-7 | - | TRBD1 | TRBV28
CASSRAINTQYF | TGTGCCAGCAGCCGGGCCATTAATACGCAGTATTTT | TRBJ2-3 | - | - | TRBV3-1/TRBV3-2
CASSPLGGGGTDTQYF | TGTGCCAGCAGCCCGTTGGGGGGCGGGGGTACAGATACGCAGTATTTT | TRBJ2-3 | - | - | TRBV7-8
CASSQDIRGYRSTDTQYF | TGCGCCAGCAGCCAAGATATTAGAGGCTACAGGAGCACAGATACGCAGTATTTT | TRBJ2-3 | - | - | TRBV4-3
CASSGPGGRSQETQYF | TGTGCCAGCAGCGGGCCTGGCGGGAGGAGTCAAGAGACCCAGTACTTC | TRBJ2-5 | - | TRBD2 | TRBV7-6
CASSLEFGNEQFF | TGTGCCAGCAGCTTAGAGTTCGGGAATGAGCAGTTCTTC | TRBJ2-1 | few | - | TRBV11-2
CASSGLPGQGMDNQPQHF | TGTGCCAGCAGTGGGCTTCCGGGACAGGGGATGGACAATCAGCCCCAGCATTTT | TRBJ1-5 | - | TRBD1 | TRBV2
CASSPRTRKVDTQYF | TGTGCCAGCAGCCCCAGGACTAGGAAGGTAGATACGCAGTATTTT | TRBJ2-3 | - | TRBD2 | TRBV9
CASSPRGFEANSPLHF | TGTGCCAGCAGCCCCCGGGGGTTCGAGGCGAATTCACCCCTCCACTTT | TRBJ1-6 | - | - | TRBV3-1/TRBV3-2
CAISESLAGGDYGYTF | TGTGCCATCAGTGAGTCGTTGGCGGGGGGGGACTATGGCTACACCTTC | TRBJ1-2 | once | - | TRBV10-3
CASSSVTGKVEPQHF | TGTGCCAGCAGTTCCGTCACAGGGAAGGTGGAGCCCCAGCATTTT | TRBJ1-5 | few | - | TRBV27
CASSSRGETQYF | TGTGCCAGTAGTTCCCGAGGGGAGACCCAGTACTTC | TRBJ2-5 | - | - | TRBV19
CATSDSGTYYGYTF | TGTGCCACCAGTGACTCCGGGACTTACTATGGCTACACCTTC | TRBJ1-2 | - | - | TRBV24-1
CASSPISAESTGELFF | TGTGCCAGCTCACCAATCTCGGCGGAGAGCACCGGGGAGCTGTTTTTT | TRBJ2-2 | once | - | TRBV18
CASSLSLAEETQYF | TGTGCCAGCAGCTTAAGCCTAGCGGAAGAGACCCAGTACTTC | TRBJ2-5 | once | TRBD2 | TRBV7-3
CASTPGTELNQPQHF | TGTGCCAGTACCCCCGGGACAGAGCTTAATCAGCCCCAGCATTTT | TRBJ1-5 | - | TRBD1 | TRBV19
CASSLGVAPLF | TGTGCCAGCAGTTTAGGTGTAGCTCCACTCTTC | TRBJ2-7 | - | - | TRBV12-3/TRBV12-4
CASSYKETDGYTF | TGTGCCAGCAGTTACAAGGAGACAGATGGCTACACCTTC | TRBJ1-2 | many | - | TRBV6-5
CASRLEGRDSPLHF | TGTGCCAGCCGACTGGAGGGCAGGGATTCACCCCTCCACTTT | TRBJ1-6 | few | - | TRBV19
CASSQPERVYGAGELFF | TGCGCCAGCAGCCAACCCGAGAGGGTTTATGGGGCCGGGGAGCTGTTTTTT | TRBJ2-2 | - | - | TRBV4-1